This T cell receptor (beta chain) was retrieved from a study of T-cell memory formation after mild COVID-19. One entry per CDR3 protein results from TCRdb running MiXCR on the 5' RACE reads. The sample has fewer than 75,000 distinct CDR3 sequences; less than 15% are singletons. The CDR3 covers 13 residues. CDR1 is KGHDR, CDR2 SFDVKD, per germline. Deletions cut 1 base from V and 7 bases from J, with 9 bases between. The source is a man aged 18-30 years who had mild COVID-19 (a few samples of this study predate the infection). Cell type and time point are not known. The chain employs TRBV24-1 and TRBJ1-2, with D possibly matching TRBD1 (6 bases). The source material was PBMCs or a T cell subset sorted from them (not recorded which). The CDR3 sequence: CATSDFTGAGYTF. As DNA, the CDR3 is TGTGCCACCAGTGATTTTACGGGGGCTGGCTACACCTTC.